The 21 T cell receptor beta chains presented below share a single source sample, sequenced in a study of chemoradiotherapy in HPV16-positive cancers. Clones were read by immunoSEQ multiplex PCR, and TCRdb kept only the in-frame ones, dropping some. The data contain 9,000 to 15,000 clones, more than 70% of them seen just once; the ten biggest clones take up 2% to 2.5%. Sample collection occurred from a patient who underwent chemoradiotherapy. The receptors stem from a human donor with HPV-associated anogenital cancer.

The rearrangement uses TRBV7-2 and TRBJ1-5, with D uncertain. V lost 5 bases, J lost 9 bases, and 17 bases lay in between. The CDR3 covers 14 residues. CDR1 SGHTA and CDR2 FQGNSA come from the germline V gene. The CDR3 DNA reads as TGTGCCAGCAGCCACACCCCCCAATCTCGGCCCCAGCATTTT. Its translation: CASSHTPQSRPQHF.

The genes are TRBV7-8 and TRBJ1-5, with a weak D call TRBD1 (5 bases). Germline V gives CDR1 SGHVS, CDR2 FQNEAQ. The CDR3 spans 16 residues. V lost 5 bases and J lost 5, with 19 bases in between. CDR3 sequence: CASSRWVGGEDQPQHF. The CDR3 bases are TGTGCCAGCAGCCGCTGGGTAGGAGGGGAGGATCAGCCCCAGCATTTT.

The chain links TRBV11-3 to TRBJ2-1, with 8 bases lining up with TRBD2. This CDR3 contains 15 residues. J was trimmed by 5 bases and V by 1 base; bases with no gene match: 4. Germline-derived CDR1 and CDR2 are SGHNT and YENEEA. This CDR3 is CASSLAGGLNNEQFF. CDR3 nucleotide sequence: TGTGCCAGCAGCTTAGCGGGGGGGCTGAACAATGAGCAGTTCTTC.

As concerns this clone: Compared with germline, one end of the junction differs, possibly owing to a read error. This chain joins TRBV25-1 and TRBJ1-4; possibly TRBD1 for D (5 bases). Germline CDR1 reads MGHDK; CDR2 reads SYGVNS. This CDR3 is 12 amino acids long. CDR3 sequence (DNA): TGTGCCAGCAGTGAATGGCAGGGATTCGAGGTTTTT. It translates to CASSEWQGFEVF.

CDR3: CASSEYLGLNTGELFF. In DNA form, the CDR3 reads TGTGCCAGCAGTGAGTATCTTGGACTCAACACCGGGGAGCTGTTTTTT. J is TRBJ2-2 and V is TRBV6-1, with D possibly being TRBD2 (5 bases). From germline, CDR1 is MNHNS and CDR2 SASEGT. The CDR3 covers 16 residues. Trimming cost V 3 bases and J 2 bases, with 13 bases left between them.

The chain has TRBV11-3 and TRBJ1-1, with TRBD1 identical over 7 bases. J gave up 1 base and V 1 base, and 0 bases lay outside the gene matches. The CDR3 consists of 14 residues. Germline CDR1 SGHNT, CDR2 YENEEA. The CDR3 sequence is CASSLGQGNTEAFF. DNA for the CDR3: TGTGCCAGCAGCTTAGGACAGGGGAACACTGAAGCTTTCTTT.

J is TRBJ2-5 and V is TRBV9, with D possibly matching TRBD1 (6 bases). Near its end, the DNA agrees better with TRBJ2-7, so the J call may be wrong. Per the germline V gene, CDR1 is SGDLS and CDR2 is YYNGEE. This CDR3 has 16 residues. CDR3 sequence: CASSVGLGAGVYEQYF. The DNA of the CDR3 is TGTGCCAGCAGCGTAGGCTTGGGGGCAGGTGTCTACGAGCAGTACTTC.

The chain employs TRBV2 and TRBJ2-1; 8 nucleotides line up with TRBD2. V was clipped by 3 bases and J by 2 bases; unmatched bases: 9. The CDR3 runs to 17 residues. Germline CDR1 is SNHLY and CDR2 is FYNNEI. The CDR3 loop is CASSEARRGVPYNEQFF. The CDR3 bases are TGTGCCAGCAGTGAGGCGCGGCGGGGGGTACCCTACAATGAGCAGTTCTTC.

The genes are TRBV9 and TRBJ2-7; a weak D match, TRBD1 (7 bases). CDR3 length: 15 residues. The V and J ends lost 4 bases and 1 base respectively, with 15 bases between them. CDR1 SGDLS and CDR2 YYNGEE come from the germline V gene. As DNA, the CDR3 is TGTGCCAGCAGCCCCGAGACAGGGAGGTCCTACGAGCAGTACTTC. Protein product: CASSPETGRSYEQYF.

The chain combines TRBV6-1 with TRBJ2-5; 12 bases match TRBD2. The J call may be in error: the DNA end matches TRBJ2-7 better. Germline loops: CDR1 MNHNS, CDR2 SASEGT. This CDR3 comprises 15 residues. CDR3 DNA sequence: TGTGCCAGCACGCTAGCGGGGGGGGTATCCTACGAGCAGTACTTC. It encodes CASTLAGGVSYEQYF.

The gene calls are TRBV30 and TRBJ1-2; 9 positions agree with TRBD1. The trim removed 0 bases at V and 7 bases at J, leaving 9 bases unmatched. This CDR3 spans 15 amino acids. The germline V gene encodes CDR1 GTSNPN and CDR2 SVGIG (reference sequence). The CDR3 nucleotides read TGTGCCTGGAGTGTAAGGGGACAGGGTACGGGTGGCTACACCTTC. This gives the protein CAWSVRGQGTGGYTF.

The rearrangement joins TRBV9 to TRBJ2-3; 10 nucleotides line up with TRBD2. The trim removed 0 bases at V and 5 bases at J, leaving 9 bases unmatched. This CDR3 contains 17 residues. Germline CDR1 reads SGDLS; CDR2 reads YYNGEE. For the CDR3, the DNA is TGTGCCAGCAGCGTAGGTAGCGGGGGGCATTTCATAGATACGCAGTATTTT. Its protein product is CASSVGSGGHFIDTQYF.

The chain recombines TRBV25-1 with TRBJ2-7; 8 bases are shared with TRBD1. CDR1 and CDR2 from the germline V gene are MGHDK and SYGVNS. V lost 7 bases to trimming and J lost 4 bases; unmatched junction nucleotides: 6. The CDR3 is 13 residues long. CDR3 sequence reads: CASTRGREYEQYF. The CDR3 DNA follows: TGTGCCAGCACCAGGGGGCGCGAATACGAGCAGTACTTC.

This clone was observed a few times. The rearrangement links TRBV7-6 to TRBJ1-5; no reliable D call. Per germline, CDR1 SGHVS and CDR2 FNYEAQ. V was clipped by 2 bases and J by 5 bases, with 7 bases between them. This CDR3 is built from 13 residues. In DNA form, the CDR3 reads TGTGCCAGCAGCTTACGGGTGGATCAGCCCCAGCATTTT. This gives the protein CASSLRVDQPQHF.

This clone appeared once. The chain joins TRBV10-3 to TRBJ1-1; D is unclear. Per germline, CDR1 ENHRY and CDR2 SYGVKD. The V gene lost 3 bases and the J gene lost 8 bases, with 13 bases spanning the gap. The CDR3 contains 13 residues. The CDR3 sequence: CAISESRPTEAFF. CDR3 bases: TGTGCCATCAGTGAATCGAGACCTACAGAAGCTTTCTTT.

The rearrangement uses TRBV7-2 and TRBJ1-2; D perhaps matches TRBD1 (5 bases). V lost 1 base and J lost 9, with 15 bases in between. CDR1 SGHTA and CDR2 FQGNSA come from the germline V gene. This CDR3 spans 14 amino acids. Here the CDR3 DNA reads TGTGCCAGCAGCTTAGGTCGCAGGGAATGGAGCTACACCTTC. Amino acid sequence: CASSLGRREWSYTF.

The V call is TRBV7-9, the J call TRBJ1-1; 11 bases agree with TRBD1. V was pared by 1 base and J by 5 bases, with 6 bases of the junction left unmatched. CDR3 size: 16 residues. Germline CDR1 reads SEHNR; CDR2 reads FQNEAQ (reference sequence). CDR3 bases: TGTGCCAGCAGCTTAGGGACAGGGGGCCGGGAGACTGAAGCTTTCTTT. It translates to CASSLGTGGRETEAFF.

This clone was seen more than once but under ten times. The chain recombines TRBV5-1 with TRBJ2-3; no definite D call. The germline V and J ends were trimmed by 4 bases and 11 bases, with 17 bases remaining between them. Germline CDR1 SGHRS, CDR2 YFSETQ. CDR3 size: 13 residues. The CDR3 reads CASSREGRPGQYF. CDR3 coding DNA: TGCGCCAGCAGCCGAGAAGGTAGACCGGGGCAGTATTTT.

This chain joins TRBV15 and TRBJ1-1, with D tentatively TRBD1 (5 bases). Germline CDR1 and CDR2: LNHNV and YYDKDF (reference sequence). This CDR3 is 14 amino acids long. Trimming stripped 5 bases from V and 7 bases from J, with 17 bases between. The CDR3 sequence is CATSLRQTTVEAFF. Written as DNA, the CDR3 is TGTGCCACCAGCCTGAGACAGACTACCGTTGAAGCTTTCTTT. The full variable domain, completed using reference TRBV15 and TRBJ1-1, is DAMVIQNPRYQVTQFGKPVTLSCSQTLNHNVMYWYQQKSSQAPKLLFHYYDKDFNNEADTPDNFQSRRPNTSFCFLDIRSPGLGDTAMYLCATSLRQTTVEAFFGQGTRLTVV.

The V call is TRBV12-5, the J call TRBJ2-2; TRBD2 might be the D (5 bases). Germline assignment: CDR1 LGHNT and CDR2 FRNRAP. V was pared by 0 bases and J by 3 bases, with 17 bases between. This CDR3 has 18 amino acids. DNA of the CDR3: TGTGCTAGTGGTTTGGTACTGATGGGAGTCCGCCACACCGGGGAGCTGTTTTTT. This gives the protein CASGLVLMGVRHTGELFF.

The chain combines TRBV19 with TRBJ1-1; D is uncertain. CDR3 length: 15 residues. Looked up from germline, CDR1 is LNHDA and CDR2 is SQIVND (reference sequence). V was clipped by 1 base and J by 10 bases, with 19 bases between them. The CDR3 DNA reads TGTGCCAGTAGTATAGGAGATACGGATAGATGGGGAGCTTTCTTT. As protein: CASSIGDTDRWGAFF.